This TCR beta chain was sequenced during a study of blood T cell repertoires in COVID-19. Across the study: COVID-19 samples from acute and convalescent phases originated in the United States, Italy and Spain.

CDR1 and CDR2 (germline): SGHTA, FQGNSA. V lost 2 bases, J lost 5 bases, and 10 bases lay in between. This CDR3 contains 14 residues. As handled by the study authors: Amplification of reference gene primers provided the estimated nucleated cell counts. Generated by immunoSEQ multiplex PCR, the TCRdb table keeps only in-frame clones and is missing some. V, J and clone size derive from that table, while D and trimming were established from the DNA sequence. This sample yields 50,000 or so clones, of which 91% are seen a single time; around 6% belongs to the top ten. The rearrangement links TRBV7-2 to TRBJ2-1; no clear D. The sample consisted of peripheral blood. The receptor comes from a man aged 65-85 years with active COVID-19. The CDR3, as DNA: TGTGCCAGCAGCTTAAAGAATAGAAACAATGAGCAGTTCTTC. Protein: CASSLKNRNNEQFF.